The entry below describes one TCR beta chain. This clone was found once. No cognate antigen has been identified for it. There are no base qualities to consult, and no much larger clone falls within one base. The data originate from a study of shared clonotypes between healthy human individuals (TCRdb year 2020). For the wider study: The cohort comprised two women and a few men aged 18 to 49 years. For each donor, three plates each were used for CD4 naive and CD4 memory, two plates were used for CD8 naive, and one plate was used for CD8 memory. Leukapheresis yielded between about 0.9 and 9.5 billion PBMCs per donor. To increase sequencing depth and limit assay-specific biases, TCR repertoire library preparation and sequencing were carried out by different laboratories using diverse techniques. The study deeply sequenced blood TCR repertoires of five healthy adults to estimate repertoire size and the extent of clonotype sharing between individuals.

Using the deep immunoSEQ assay, multiplex PCR amplified TCR CDR3 regions from genomic DNA. For each cell subset, the extracted genomic DNA was distributed evenly across all wells of several immunoSEQ 96-well plates, and each plate served as one replicate. For sorted subsets, about 200 ng genomic DNA, equal to 30,000 to 35,000 T cell genomes, was loaded into each replicate PCR. The purified libraries were quantified using a Qubit 3.0 fluorometer, sized with a Bioanalyzer 2100, and then quantified again using the KAPA Library Quantification kit. A separate single-read 150-cycle Illumina NextSeq 550 flow cell was used to sequence each immunoSEQ 96-well plate. The study's processing was this. The immunoSEQ output contained only junctional sequences without quality scores, so filtering could not match that applied to full-length reads. To assign V/J genes and CDR3, sequences were annotated using PyIR, a Python wrapper for IgBLAST v1.9, with IMGT germline references. Reads were removed for weak V/J assignments (E-value above 1e-6), missing CDR3, stop codons, out-of-frame junctions, or ambiguous translated residues. V3J clonotypes were defined by identical inferred V gene, J gene, and CDR3 amino acid sequence. To compute the percentage overlap between repertoires, the number of shared unique clonotypes was divided by the size of the smaller repertoire. RTK rarefaction, the Chao1 estimator, and Recon v2.1 estimates of unobserved clonotypes were used to assess repertoire richness. For all TCRbeta clonotypes obtained by the gDNA method from several donors, generation probabilities were computed with OLGA. The clones in this table, taken by TCRdb from immuneACCESS, are in-frame only. Not every clone is retained; where verified, under half of the shortfall comes from an unresolved V gene, and the cause of the rest is unknown. V and J calls and clone size are as listed in that table; D and trimming were resolved from the DNA. The sample records over 2 million clones, under 95% of which are singletons. The top ten constitute 0.37% of the sample.

Donors were healthy HIV-negative adults with no recently reported acute infections or vaccinations. All donors were Caucasian adults living in Nashville, Tennessee, USA. CD4+ T cells were enriched by magnetic negative selection, after which naive cells were positively selected on CD45RA and the negative fraction was taken as the memory subset. Blood was collected by leukapheresis, and PBMCs were isolated by Ficoll-Histopaque density gradient centrifugation and then cryopreserved in liquid nitrogen vapor phase. Analytical flow cytometry was used to check the purity and quantity of every magnetically sorted T cell population. Genomic DNA was isolated from every sorted fraction and measured by UV absorbance on a Nanodrop 2000c. Reading the germline V gene gives CDR1 SNHLY and CDR2 FYNNEI. The cysteine opens and the phenylalanine closes a CDR3 of 16 amino acids. Left in the record is the CDR3 DNA by itself, 48 bases read in frame from the first base. Trimmed from V: 3 bases; trimmed from J: 7 bases; junction bases lacking a gene match: 11.

What the work shows at the level of the full study, not this receptor alone: Sampling was restricted to blood, and TCR repertoires in tissues likely differ from the TCR repertoires found in blood. Naive subsets generally had larger estimated clonotype richness than memory subsets did. Because the study included a small number of donors, the genetic and exposure-history diversity represented was limited. When a handful of donors were compared, the shared fraction of clonotypes was 5% to 6.5% for naive CD4, less than 4% for naive CD8, more than 2% for memory CD4, and 0.4% for memory CD8. Rarefaction of sorted-subset datasets indicated incomplete sequencing despite the large sequencing depth. Pairwise subsampling indicated that sequencing depth was expected to affect the degree of clonotype sharing among donors. Clonotypes shared by all four sorted-subset donors showed higher generation probabilities than non-shared clonotypes.

The receptor was isolated from a man aged 18-30 years in good health. Some clones in this sample may be carry-over from other donors' samples. Source material: naive CD4+ T cells from PBMCs. The cell subset or site label corresponds to: CD45RA+ positively selected. The rearranged segments are TRBV2 and TRBJ2-1, with 8 junctional bases fitting TRBD2. The DNA sequence is as follows: TGTGCCAGCAGTGACCGCGGGAGGATCCTTGGGAATGAGCAGTTCTTC. Its translation is CASSDRGRILGNEQFF.